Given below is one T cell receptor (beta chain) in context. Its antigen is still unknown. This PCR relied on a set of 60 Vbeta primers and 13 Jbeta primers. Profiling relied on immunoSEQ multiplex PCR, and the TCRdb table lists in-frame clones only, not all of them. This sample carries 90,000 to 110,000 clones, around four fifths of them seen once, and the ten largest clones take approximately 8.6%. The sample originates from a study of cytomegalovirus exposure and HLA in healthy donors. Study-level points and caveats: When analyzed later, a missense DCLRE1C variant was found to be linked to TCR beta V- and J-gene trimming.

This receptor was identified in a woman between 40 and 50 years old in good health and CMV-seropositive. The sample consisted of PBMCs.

As DNA, the CDR3 is TGCAGTGCTAGAGATGGCGGGCCCCAGCATTTT. It specifies CSARDGGPQHF. The genes are TRBV20-1 and TRBJ1-5, with D unresolved. Germline V gene lookup returns CDR1 DFQATT and CDR2 SNEGSKA (reference sequence). The V end lost 0 bases, the J end lost 9 bases, and 6 bases lay between the germline ends. CDR3 length equals 11 residues.